The rows below give T cell receptor beta chains drawn from one sample of a study of T-cell reconstitution after alpha-beta-depleted transplantation in children. TCRdb analysed the PCR reads with MiXCR anew, one entry per CDR3 protein. This sample has fewer than 150,000 distinct CDR3 sequences, with 8.5% to 10% found just once. The specimen was PBMCs, mostly from graft donor cells, collected 180 days after TCRalphabeta/CD19-depleted stem cell transplant. The receptors originated from a girl in the first two years of life who had a stem cell transplant for combined immunodeficiency, so the T cells may come from the graft donor. Both conserved end residues are part of each CDR3. A D gene is named only where the DNA matches it firmly. Clone size is given for some rows only: seen once, a few or many times, or a class if the clone is expanded.

>many|TRBV15|NA|TRBJ2-7
CATSRDRAGASILSYEQYF
TGTGCCACCAGCAGAGATAGGGCGGGGGCCTCAATCTTATCCTACGAGCAGTACTTC
>few|TRBV29-1|NA|TRBJ2-4
CSVGEGGNIQYF
TGCAGCGTTGGTGAAGGAGGAAACATTCAGTACTTC
>few|TRBV18|NA|TRBJ1-5
CASSPSTLSNQPQHF
TGTGCCAGCTCACCGTCCACCCTTAGCAATCAGCCCCAGCATTTT
>NA|TRBV20-1|NA|TRBJ2-5
CSARSDWPTHQETQYF
TGCAGTGCTAGATCGGACTGGCCCACACACCAAGAGACCCAGTACTTC
>many|TRBV28|NA|TRBJ2-5
CASSFPSRAWKETQYF
TGTGCCAGCAGTTTCCCCAGCCGGGCATGGAAGGAGACCCAGTACTTC
>few|TRBV10-3|NA|TRBJ2-7
CAISERQLRSREQYF
TGTGCCATCAGTGAACGACAGCTACGCTCGCGCGAGCAGTACTTC
>NA|TRBV5-5|NA|TRBJ2-2
CASSFSNGELLF
TGTGCCAGCAGCTTCAGTAACGGGGAGCTGTTGTTT
>few|TRBV3-1|NA|TRBJ2-7
CASSQAGTAYEQYF
TGTGCCAGCAGCCAAGCGGGGACGGCCTACGAGCAGTACTTC
>NA|TRBV6-5|TRBD2|TRBJ2-1
CASSSPGLNNEQFF
TGTGCCAGCAGTTCGCCGGGACTAAACAATGAGCAGTTCTTC
>NA|TRBV6-2/TRBV6-3|NA|TRBJ2-7
CASSTDKDGAYEQYF
TGTGCCAGCAGTACCGACAAGGACGGGGCCTACGAGCAGTACTTC
>NA|TRBV20-1|NA|TRBJ1-1
CSASRGRLGTEAFF
TGCAGTGCTAGCCGGGGACGGTTGGGCACTGAAGCTTTCTTT
>few|TRBV19|TRBD2|TRBJ2-5
CASQREGLRETQYF
TGTGCCAGTCAGAGGGAGGGCCTTAGGGAGACCCAGTACTTC
>few|TRBV18|NA|TRBJ1-1
CASSPRMGAFF
TGTGCCAGCTCACCCAGGATGGGGGCTTTCTTT
>hyperexpanded|TRBV20-1|TRBD2|TRBJ2-3
CSAIGLAGVLGTDTQYF
TGCAGTGCTATAGGACTAGCGGGGGTCCTTGGTACAGATACGCAGTATTTT
>few|TRBV24-1|TRBD2|TRBJ2-1
CATSDTSGAYNEQFF
TGTGCCACCAGTGATACTAGCGGAGCATACAATGAGCAGTTCTTC
>few|TRBV20-1|TRBD2|TRBJ2-1
CSARDPDLASGNNEQFF
TGCAGTGCTAGAGATCCGGATTTGGCTAGCGGAAACAATGAGCAGTTCTTC
>NA|TRBV7-3|NA|TRBJ2-7
CASSLPPRTGRLDEQYF
TGTGCCAGCAGCTTACCGCCGCGAACAGGGAGGCTAGACGAGCAGTACTTC
>few|TRBV5-8|NA|TRBJ2-1
CASSLRGIGYNEQFF
TGTGCCAGCAGCTTGAGGGGGATAGGGTACAATGAGCAGTTCTTC
>many|TRBV12-3/TRBV12-4|TRBD1|TRBJ2-3
CASSFGRGWNTDTQYF
TGTGCCAGCAGTTTTGGCAGGGGGTGGAACACAGATACGCAGTATTTT
>NA|TRBV20-1|NA|TRBJ2-7
CSAPGLFEYTYEQYF
TGCAGTGCGCCGGGACTTTTTGAATACACCTACGAGCAGTACTTC